One sample yielded the 23 T cell receptor beta chains listed below, sequenced in a study of identifying expanded T cells in peripheral blood (dated by TCRdb to between 2018 and 2020). The method was the immunoSEQ multiplex PCR assay. Held by TCRdb, this immuneACCESS table contains in-frame sequences only and omits some clones. Under half of the omission traces to an unresolved V gene where checked; the cause of the rest is unknown. Present in this sample are just over 90,000 clones, 88% of which were seen just once. The ten most abundant clones make up roughly 3.9% of the sample. The sample comprised blood. Receptors were obtained from a person aged 18-70 years in good health.

V gene TRBV7-3 combines with J gene TRBJ2-1, with D unclear. The germline CDR1 and CDR2 sequences are SGHTA and FQGTGA. This CDR3 is built from 13 residues. The V end was cut by 3 bases, the J end by 10 bases, with 13 bases between. CDR3 DNA: TGTGCCAGCAGCTTCATCGGCAGTAACGAGCAGTTCTTC. It translates to CASSFIGSNEQFF.

This clone was observed once. This chain uses TRBV7-2 with TRBJ2-7, with TRBD1 matching 9 bases. This CDR3 spans 15 amino acids. The V segment lost 5 bases and the J segment 4 bases; nucleotides outside the gene matches: 9. Germline CDR1 and CDR2: SGHTA and FQGNSA. The DNA of the CDR3 is TGTGCCAGCAGCGGAGGCGGGACAGGGACGTACGAGCAGTACTTC. Protein: CASSGGGTGTYEQYF.

The chain uses TRBV10-1 and TRBJ1-2; no definite D call. V lost 3 bases and J 2 bases, leaving 7 bases between the germline ends. The CDR3 contains 13 residues. CDR1 is WNHNN, CDR2 SYGVQD, per germline (reference sequence). The CDR3 region has the DNA TGCGCCAGCAGTGACAGTCAAAACTATGGCTACACCTTC. Translation gives CASSDSQNYGYTF.

The V call is TRBV5-1, the J call TRBJ2-6, with D unclear. Germline V lookup: CDR1 SGHRS, CDR2 YFSETQ. The CDR3 runs to 14 residues. V lost 1 base and J lost 2, with 4 bases in between. The chain's CDR3 is CASSLSPGANVLTF. As DNA, the CDR3 is TGCGCCAGCAGCTTGTCCCCTGGGGCCAACGTCCTGACTTTC.

The V call is TRBV28, the J call TRBJ1-3; 7 nucleotides line up with TRBD1. Germline V gives CDR1 MDHEN, CDR2 SYDVKM. V lost 7 bases and J lost 0; bases outside the gene matches: 6. CDR3 length equals 15 residues. This chain's CDR3 is CASTQGGPSGNTIYF. In nucleotides, the CDR3 is TGTGCCAGCACCCAGGGGGGGCCCTCTGGAAACACCATATATTTT.

The rearrangement links TRBV5-1 to TRBJ1-1; the D gene is possibly TRBD1 (6 bases). The length of the CDR3 is 15 residues. Germline loops: CDR1 SGHRS, CDR2 YFSETQ. Trimming stripped 4 bases from V and 3 bases from J, with 16 bases between. CDR3 nucleotide sequence: TGCGCCAGCAGCACTAGGGGGGAACTGGACACTGAAGCTTTCTTT. Protein product: CASSTRGELDTEAFF. The full variable domain, in which reference TRBV5-1 and TRBJ1-1 provide the parts outside the CDR3, is KAGVTQTPRYLIKTRGQQVTLSCSPISGHRSVSWYQQTPGQGLQFLFEYFSETQRNKGNFPGRFSGRQFSNSRSEMNVSTLELGDSALYLCASSTRGELDTEAFFGQGTRLTVV.

This chain connects TRBV20-1 to TRBJ2-2; unclear D gene. V lost 6 bases and J 4 bases, leaving 6 bases between the germline ends. Germline assignment: CDR1 DFQATT and CDR2 SNEGSKA (reference sequence). The CDR3 runs 11 residues. The CDR3 DNA is TGCAGTGCCCCGGGCACCGGGGAGCTGTTTTTT. Translating gives CSAPGTGELFF.

This chain connects TRBV30 to TRBJ2-7, with 10 bases lining up with TRBD2. The CDR3 contains 15 residues. J was trimmed by 6 bases and V by 3 bases; bases with no gene match: 11. CDR1 and CDR2 (germline): GTSNPN, SVGIG (reference sequence). CDR3 sequence: CAWRATSGISREQYF. In DNA, the CDR3 is TGTGCCTGGAGGGCTACTAGCGGGATATCGCGCGAGCAGTACTTC.

The CDR3 loop is CASSKETGQETQYF. The CDR3 nucleotides are TGTGCCAGCAGCAAAGAGACGGGCCAAGAGACCCAGTACTTC. The chain links TRBV21-1 to TRBJ2-5; TRBD2 reflects the table's D call only, with no check against the DNA. TRBV21-1 is an annotated pseudogene. This CDR3 has 14 amino acids.

CDR3 sequence: CASSVGADTQYF. The CDR3 DNA reads as TGTGCCAGCAGCGTAGGAGCCGATACGCAGTATTTT. This chain connects TRBV9 to TRBJ2-3; D not certain. Trimming removed 0 bases at V and 6 bases at J, with 5 bases between. Germline CDR1 is SGDLS and CDR2 is YYNGEE. CDR3 length equals 12 residues.

The CDR3 DNA is TGTGCCATACAGTCCTACTCTGGAAACACCATATATTTT. This translates into CAIQSYSGNTIYF. The chain employs TRBV6-1 and TRBJ1-3; D gene unclear. CDR1 and CDR2 (germline): MNHNS, SASEGT. CDR3 length equals 13 residues. Trimming pared 10 bases from V and 0 bases from J, leaving 10 bases between.

The chain links TRBV5-6 to TRBJ2-5; possibly TRBD1 or TRBD2 for D (5 bases each). V was trimmed by 5 bases and J by 2 bases, leaving 16 bases between them. Germline CDR1 SGHDT, CDR2 YYEEEE. The CDR3 is 15 residues long. CDR3 sequence (DNA): TGTGCCAGCAGGCTACGGGACGGCCGACAAGAGACCCAGTACTTC. This gives the protein CASRLRDGRQETQYF.

This rearrangement joins TRBV4-1 to TRBJ2-7; no firm D call. This CDR3 contains 12 residues. Germline V CDR1 and CDR2: MGHRA, YSYEKL. With 4 bases removed from V and 0 bases from J, the gap between germline ends came to 4 bases. The CDR3 loop is CASSPNSYEQYF. As DNA, the CDR3 is TGCGCCAGCAGCCCTAACTCCTACGAGCAGTACTTC.

The chain is built from TRBV5-4 and TRBJ2-7; tentative D call: TRBD2 (5 bases). Trimming took 3 bases from V and 1 from J, leaving 14 bases between them. CDR1 and CDR2 (germline): SGHNT, YYREEE (reference sequence). CDR3 length equals 15 residues. The CDR3 region is CASSSESGRSYEQYF. The CDR3 bases are TGTGCCAGCAGCTCCGAAAGCGGTCGGTCCTACGAGCAGTACTTC.

The genes are TRBV10-3 and TRBJ2-1; D is possibly TRBD1 (6 bases). Per germline, CDR1 ENHRY and CDR2 SYGVKD. The CDR3 length is 12 residues. The V end lost 7 bases, the J end lost 8 bases, and 12 bases lay between the germline ends. CDR3 protein: CAIMGAGDEQFF. The CDR3 region has the DNA TGTGCCATCATGGGGGCTGGGGATGAGCAGTTCTTC.

The J gene is TRBJ2-7, the V gene TRBV9, with D possibly being TRBD1 (6 bases). Trimming took 2 bases from V and 2 from J, leaving 11 bases between them. Per germline, CDR1 SGDLS and CDR2 YYNGEE. The CDR3 totals 14 residues. CDR3 sequence: CASSVQGTPYEQYF. The CDR3 DNA is TGTGCCAGCAGCGTTCAGGGGACCCCCTACGAGCAGTACTTC.

This clone was found once. The rearrangement links TRBV4-3 to TRBJ1-4, with unresolved D. V dropped 3 bases and J dropped 0 bases, with 14 bases sitting between them. Germline V gene lookup returns CDR1 LGHNA and CDR2 YSLEER. The CDR3 consists of 17 residues. The CDR3 loop is CASSQTLRGATNEKLFF. The DNA of the CDR3 is TGCGCCAGCAGCCAGACCCTTAGAGGTGCAACTAATGAAAAACTGTTTTTT.

This clone was detected once. The genes are TRBV5-6 and TRBJ2-7; 8 bases are a match to TRBD1. V lost 4 bases and J lost 6; bases outside the gene matches: 6. The CDR3 has 13 amino acids. From germline, CDR1 is SGHDT and CDR2 YYEEEE. The chain's CDR3 is CASSHMTGVEQYF. As DNA, the CDR3 is TGTGCCAGCAGCCATATGACAGGGGTCGAGCAGTACTTC.

The V call is TRBV6-1, the J call TRBJ2-1; D gene ambiguous. With 0 bases removed from V and 0 bases from J, the gap between germline ends came to 6 bases. Per germline, CDR1 MNHNS and CDR2 SASEGT. This CDR3 comprises 15 residues. The CDR3 protein is CASSEAETSYNEQFF. CDR3 DNA: TGTGCCAGCAGTGAAGCGGAAACCTCCTACAATGAGCAGTTCTTC.

The gene calls are TRBV5-1 and TRBJ1-3, with D uncertain. The length of the CDR3 is 14 residues. Germline V lookup: CDR1 SGHRS, CDR2 YFSETQ. The ends were cut back, 4 bases at V and 2 bases at J, with 10 bases in the middle. CDR3: CASSTGLPGNTIYF. In DNA, the CDR3 is TGCGCCAGCAGCACGGGCCTTCCTGGAAACACCATATATTTT.

The chain has TRBV9 and TRBJ2-3, with 8 bases identical to TRBD1. The CDR3 totals 16 residues. V shed 4 bases and J 1 base; nucleotides not matched to a gene: 8. Germline CDR1 and CDR2: SGDLS and YYNGEE. The CDR3 DNA reads TGTGCCAGCAGCTCGGAAGGCAGGGGGCGCACAGATACGCAGTATTTT. Amino acid sequence: CASSSEGRGRTDTQYF.

The J gene is TRBJ2-7, the V gene TRBV28, with D perhaps TRBD1 or TRBD2 (8 bases each). Germline V lookup: CDR1 MDHEN, CDR2 SYDVKM. CDR3 length equals 14 residues. V lost 6 bases to trimming and J lost 7 bases, with 19 bases between them. The CDR3 bases are TGTGCCAGCAGCCATCACAGGGGGACTAGTGAGCAGTACTTC. Encoded protein: CASSHHRGTSEQYF.

The chain uses TRBV27 and TRBJ2-7; D is possibly TRBD1 (6 bases). The CDR3 runs 14 residues. With 5 bases removed from V and 3 bases from J, the gap between germline ends came to 14 bases. Germline loops: CDR1 MNHEY, CDR2 SMNVEV (reference sequence). DNA of the CDR3: TGTGCCAGCAGTGCCCGACAGGCCATCTACGAGCAGTACTTC. Its translation: CASSARQAIYEQYF.